This paragraph reports one T cell receptor beta chain. As yet, its antigen is unknown. This specimen comes from a study of OX40 agonist ivuxolimab in advanced cancers. As for the study in general: In this cohort, patients received ivuxolimab, an agonistic anti-OX40 (CD134) antibody. People in dose escalation had one of these cancers: hepatocellular carcinoma, melanoma, renal cell or head and neck cancer. Findings and limits, study-wide: Fewer expanded clones were found on average in CD4+ than in CD8+ T cells.

Samples of blood were obtained at baseline, on cycle 4 day 1, and on cycle 7 day 1. Germline values: CDR1 MNHNS, CDR2 SASEGT. Trimming stripped 0 bases from V and 6 bases from J, with 24 bases between. CDR3 length: 18 amino acids. Generated by immunoSEQ multiplex PCR, the TCRdb table keeps only in-frame clones and is missing some. The sample has roughly 74,000 clones; roughly 80% are singletons. The rearrangement uses TRBV6-1 and TRBJ2-7; possible D gene TRBD1, 5 bases. The sequence came from an adult with an advanced solid tumor such as melanoma, head and neck, liver or kidney cancer. Material: CD4+ or CD8+ T cells sorted from blood, obtained in a trial of the OX40 agonist ivuxolimab. This chain's CDR3 is CASSEALRLGAGYGEQYF. The CDR3 region has the DNA TGTGCCAGCAGTGAAGCGCTGAGGCTAGGGGCAGGGTATGGCGAGCAGTACTTC.